The TCR beta chain described here comes from a study of blood T cell repertoires in COVID-19. Study details: Material from acute and convalescent COVID-19 was sourced from the United States, Italy and Spain. PBMCs, B-cell-depleted T cells, or T cells provided the cDNA or gDNA that made up the material.

In the original processing: Reference gene primer amplification gave estimated nucleated cell counts. Clones were read by immunoSEQ multiplex PCR, and TCRdb kept only the in-frame ones, dropping some. The D gene and trimming were derived from the DNA, and the V and J assignments and clone size from that table. The sample yields hundreds of thousands of clones, about 85% seen once. The table lists this clone with a count of one. Germline assignment: CDR1 GTSNPN and CDR2 SVGIG (reference sequence). The CDR3 is 13 residues long. Unmatched junction bases numbered 4, after V lost 5 bases and J lost 5 bases.

The sequencing sample was made of peripheral blood. The receptor was isolated from a woman aged 18-29 years who had recovered from COVID-19. V and J are TRBV30 and TRBJ1-2, with 11 bases fitting TRBD1. The CDR3 sequence is CAWGQGARYGYTF. The CDR3 bases are TGTGCCTGGGGACAGGGGGCGAGGTATGGCTACACCTTC.